The 27 T cell receptor beta chains reported below all come from one sample, sequenced in a study of T-cell reconstitution after alpha-beta-depleted transplantation in children. Unique molecular identifiers were used in preparing the TCRbeta library. Using its own MiXCR run on the PCR reads, TCRdb lists one record per CDR3 protein. This sample has fewer than 550,000 distinct CDR3 sequences, with about an eighth found just once. This specimen consisted of PBMCs, mostly from graft donor cells, obtained 180 days after TCRalphabeta/CD19-depleted stem cell transplant. Receptor source: a female patient aged 2 to 10 who had a stem cell transplant for aplastic anemia, so the T cells may come from the graft donor.

The rearrangement joins TRBV7-2 to TRBJ1-5; TRBD1 is a possible D gene (6 bases). CDR1 SGHTA and CDR2 FQGNSA come from the germline V gene. Trimming removed 1 base at V and 5 bases at J, with 12 bases between. This CDR3 comprises 15 residues. The CDR3 is CASSLVWPGDQPQHF. The CDR3 region has the DNA TGTGCCAGCAGCTTAGTATGGCCAGGGGATCAGCCCCAGCATTTT.

J is TRBJ2-4 and V is TRBV6-2 or TRBV6-3; D is possibly TRBD2 (6 bases). This CDR3 comprises 17 residues. Trimming took 2 bases from V and 4 from J, leaving 18 bases between them. Germline lookup yields CDR1 MNHEY and CDR2 SVGEGT. In DNA, the CDR3 is TGTGCCAGCAGTTACGATGTTGGGGGACTGCTTAAAAACATTCAGTACTTC. Amino acid sequence: CASSYDVGGLLKNIQYF.

In its sample, this clonotype was seen many times. The chain couples TRBV7-9 to TRBJ2-1; D remains unclear. This CDR3 has 15 amino acids. The V gene lost 1 base and the J gene lost 0 bases, with 7 bases spanning the gap. Germline CDR1 is SEHNR and CDR2 is FQNEAQ (reference sequence). As DNA, the CDR3 is TGTGCCAGCAGCTTAGGCGTGCTCTCCTACAATGAGCAGTTCTTC. Protein: CASSLGVLSYNEQFF.

This clonotype showed up just a few times. This chain links TRBV5-5 with TRBJ2-5; TRBD1 is a possible D gene (5 bases). From germline, CDR1 is SGHKS and CDR2 YYEKEE (reference sequence). The CDR3 consists of 14 residues. V lost 0 bases and J lost 5, with 11 bases in between. CDR3 nucleotide sequence: TGTGCCAGCAGCTTGGGGGCAGGGATGGAGACCCAGTACTTC. Protein sequence: CASSLGAGMETQYF.

This clonotype has at least ten counts. The chain couples TRBV28 to TRBJ1-1; D unclear. The CDR3 runs 14 residues. Germline V gene data show CDR1 as MDHEN and CDR2 as SYDVKM. Between the trimmed V and J ends, which lost 8 bases and 5 bases, there was a span of 18 bases. The CDR3 bases are TGTGCCAGCGGCTTGACGGGCCTCGGGACTGAAGCTTTCTTT. This translates into CASGLTGLGTEAFF.

This clonotype came up a few times. This chain uses TRBV7-8 with TRBJ2-1; TRBD2 matches 14 bases. V was pared by 1 base and J by 6 bases, with 11 bases of the junction left unmatched. This CDR3 is built from 19 residues. From germline, CDR1 is SGHVS and CDR2 FQNEAQ. The CDR3 DNA follows: TGTGCCAGCAGCTTAGTTTACACCGGGACTAGCGGGAGAGCCAATGAGCAGTTCTTC. Translating gives CASSLVYTGTSGRANEQFF.

The chain joins TRBV29-1 to TRBJ2-5; 9 bases line up with TRBD2. Unmatched junction bases numbered 4, after V lost 7 bases and J lost 1 base. The CDR3 totals 13 residues. CDR1 SQVTM and CDR2 ANQGSEA come from the germline V gene. CDR3 residues: CSDLAGSQETQYF. In nucleotides, the CDR3 is TGCAGCGATCTAGCGGGAAGCCAAGAGACCCAGTACTTC. The full variable domain, with the rest looked up from reference TRBV29-1 and TRBJ2-5, is SAVISQKPSRDICQRGTSLTIQCQVDSQVTMMFWYRQQPGQSLTLIATANQGSEATYESGFVIDKFPISRPNLTFSTLTVSNMSPEDSSIYLCSDLAGSQETQYFGPGTRLLVL.

This sequence joins TRBV6-2 or TRBV6-3 and TRBJ2-1; TRBD2 matches at 16 bases. CDR1 and CDR2 from the germline V gene are MNHEY and SVGEGT. V gave up 5 bases and J gave up 8 bases; unmatched junction bases: 9. The CDR3 runs 17 residues. CDR3 sequence: CASSPGTSGRARYEQFF. In DNA form, the CDR3 reads TGTGCCAGCAGTCCCGGGACTAGCGGGAGGGCCCGATATGAGCAGTTCTTC.

The chain recombines TRBV5-4 with TRBJ2-2, with D tentatively TRBD1 (5 bases). The V end lost 0 bases, the J end lost 4 bases, and 13 bases lay between the germline ends. The CDR3 has 16 amino acids. CDR1 and CDR2 from the germline V gene are SGHNT and YYREEE (reference sequence). CDR3 coding DNA: TGTGCCAGCAGCTTGGAAGCAGTAAGGGGCACCGGGGAGCTGTTTTTT. Its translation is CASSLEAVRGTGELFF.

The genes are TRBV28 and TRBJ2-2; the D gene is possibly TRBD2 (5 bases). This CDR3 has 19 residues. The V gene's germline CDR1 is MDHEN and CDR2 SYDVKM. The germline V and J ends were trimmed by 3 bases and 4 bases, with 24 bases remaining between them. For the CDR3, the DNA is TGTGCCAGCAGTTTTCCGATATCAAAGAGAGGGCTCGCCACCGGGGAGCTGTTTTTT. It encodes CASSFPISKRGLATGELFF.

The chain couples TRBV5-1 to TRBJ2-1, with a weak D call TRBD2 (5 bases). Looked up from germline, CDR1 is SGHRS and CDR2 is YFSETQ. Between the trimmed V and J ends, which lost 4 bases and 3 bases, there was a span of 11 bases. The CDR3 is made up of 14 amino acids. The CDR3 protein is CASSRTESYNEQFF. The CDR3 DNA reads as TGCGCCAGCAGCAGGACTGAGAGCTACAATGAGCAGTTCTTC. The full variable domain, rest sourced from reference TRBV5-1 and TRBJ2-1, is KAGVTQTPRYLIKTRGQQVTLSCSPISGHRSVSWYQQTPGQGLQFLFEYFSETQRNKGNFPGRFSGRQFSNSRSEMNVSTLELGDSALYLCASSRTESYNEQFFGPGTRLTVL.

This clonotype was counted between two and nine times. The chain joins TRBV15 to TRBJ1-4; TRBD1 is a possible D gene (5 bases). The germline CDR1 and CDR2 sequences are LNHNV and YYDKDF (reference sequence). Between the trimmed V and J ends, which lost 0 bases and 4 bases, there was a span of 9 bases. The CDR3 is 15 amino acids. CDR3 protein: CATSREGVFNEKLFF. CDR3 bases: TGTGCCACCAGCAGAGAGGGGGTGTTTAATGAAAAACTGTTTTTT.

The V call is TRBV29-1, the J call TRBJ2-7; D call uncertain. In germline, CDR1 is SQVTM, CDR2 ANQGSEA. V was shortened by 5 bases and J by 2 bases, with 7 bases between the two germline ends. The CDR3 has 11 residues. The CDR3: CSVCDTYEQYF. In nucleotides, the CDR3 is TGCAGCGTTTGTGACACCTACGAGCAGTACTTC.

V and J are TRBV20-1 and TRBJ2-5; weak D call: TRBD2 (5 bases). Looked up from germline, CDR1 is DFQATT and CDR2 is SNEGSKA (reference sequence). The length of the CDR3 is 11 residues. CDR3 residues: CSGLFQETQYF. CDR3 nucleotides: TGCAGCGGACTTTTTCAAGAGACCCAGTACTTC.

The CDR3: CAWSVSVNRELFF. For the CDR3, the DNA is TGTGCCTGGAGTGTATCTGTTAACCGGGAGCTGTTTTTT. The V and J genes are TRBV30 and TRBJ2-2; unclear D gene. Trimming removed 0 bases from V and 9 bases from J, with 11 bases in between. The germline gives CDR1 GTSNPN, CDR2 SVGIG (reference sequence). The CDR3 has 13 residues. Drawing the rest from reference TRBV30 and TRBJ2-2, the complete variable domain is SQTIHQWPATLVQPVGSPLSLECTVEGTSNPNLYWYRQAAGRGLQLLFYSVGIGQISSEVPQNLSASRPQDRQFILSSKKLLLSDSGFYLCAWSVSVNRELFFGEGSRLTVL.

The CDR3: CASRTSGSYEQYV. CDR3 bases: TGTGCCAGCCGGACTAGCGGTTCCTACGAGCAGTACGTC. V is TRBV6-5 and J is TRBJ2-7, with TRBD2 identical over 10 bases. J was trimmed by 1 base and V by 8 bases; bases with no gene match: 2. Germline assignment: CDR1 MNHEY and CDR2 SVGAGI. The CDR3 covers 13 residues.

V and J are TRBV7-3 and TRBJ2-5, with 7 bases matching TRBD1. Germline V lookup: CDR1 SGHTA, CDR2 FQGTGA. The junction had 8 bases not matched to a gene; V was cut back by 5 bases and J by 5 bases. CDR3 size: 14 residues. The CDR3 DNA sequence: TGTGCCAGCAGCGGGGACAGCGTGGGGGAGACCCAGTACTTC. Protein product: CASSGDSVGETQYF.

The chain joins TRBV7-9 to TRBJ2-7; D unclear. The germline gives CDR1 SEHNR, CDR2 FQNEAQ (reference sequence). Between the trimmed V and J ends, which lost 2 bases and 2 bases, there was a span of 10 bases. CDR3 length: 14 amino acids. CDR3 DNA: TGTGCCAGCAGCTTACGGCTGGGCGCCTACGAGCAGTACTTC. It translates to CASSLRLGAYEQYF.

As to this clonotype: This could be a read error, since a much larger clone is one nucleotide away. The chain recombines TRBV29-1 with TRBJ2-1; 11 nucleotides agree with TRBD2. The germline V gene has CDR1 SQVTM and CDR2 ANQGSEA. J lost 10 bases, V lost 0 bases, and 8 bases had no gene match. The CDR3 length is 15 residues. CDR3 DNA sequence: TGCAGCGTTGAAGATTTAGCGGGAGGGTCCTACGAGCAGTTCTTC. Encoded protein: CSVEDLAGGSYEQFF.

This clonotype was observed a handful of times. This chain uses TRBV20-1 with TRBJ1-3; D gene ambiguous. There are 14 residues in the CDR3. Germline V gives CDR1 DFQATT, CDR2 SNEGSKA (reference sequence). V lost 1 base, J lost 0 bases, and 7 bases lay in between. This CDR3 reads CSARVAASGNTIYF. CDR3 DNA sequence: TGCAGTGCTAGAGTCGCAGCCTCTGGAAACACCATATATTTT.

The table lists this clonotype with a few counts. The V and J genes are TRBV28 and TRBJ2-7; 7 positions agree with TRBD1. Germline CDR1 is MDHEN and CDR2 is SYDVKM. This CDR3 has 15 amino acids. J gave up 7 bases and V 2 bases, and 11 bases lay outside the gene matches. The chain's CDR3 is CASSLSSTGAREQYV. In DNA, the CDR3 is TGTGCCAGCAGTTTAAGTTCTACAGGGGCGAGGGAGCAGTACGTC.

This rearrangement joins TRBV3-1 to TRBJ2-4, with D perhaps assigned TRBD1 or TRBD2 (6 bases each). Trimming pared 10 bases from V and 0 bases from J, leaving 22 bases between. The CDR3 is made up of 17 amino acids. The germline gives CDR1 LGHDT, CDR2 YNNKEL (reference sequence). CDR3 in amino acids: CATSEATGGVAKNIQYF. As DNA, the CDR3 is TGTGCCACCTCCGAAGCAACCGGGGGCGTAGCCAAAAACATTCAGTACTTC.

This clonotype was seen a handful of times. The gene calls are TRBV28 and TRBJ2-1, with 13 bases matching TRBD2. The CDR3 runs 20 residues. Germline loops: CDR1 MDHEN, CDR2 SYDVKM. V shed 3 bases and J 3 bases; nucleotides not matched to a gene: 14. CDR3 region: CASSFPSVPGLAGIYNEQFF. In DNA, the CDR3 is TGTGCCAGCAGTTTCCCTTCCGTCCCGGGACTAGCGGGGATCTACAATGAGCAGTTCTTC.

This chain uses TRBV7-3 with TRBJ1-1; 8 bases map to TRBD1. CDR1 and CDR2 from the germline V gene are SGHTA and FQGTGA. The CDR3 sequence is 15 residues long. With 10 bases clipped from V and 9 bases from J, the junction kept 19 bases outside the gene matches. The chain's CDR3 is CATAPLGYPGGQAFF. CDR3 DNA sequence: TGTGCCACCGCCCCCCTAGGTTACCCAGGGGGCCAAGCTTTCTTT.

The chain joins TRBV29-1 to TRBJ2-7; no reliable D call. CDR3 size: 13 residues. Deletions cut 5 bases from V and 2 bases from J, with 13 bases between. Per the germline V gene, CDR1 is SQVTM and CDR2 is ANQGSEA. The CDR3 DNA follows: TGCAGCGTTTTACTAACCGCCGCCTACGAGCAGTACTTC. This sequence encodes CSVLLTAAYEQYF.

This clonotype showed up just a few times. The rearrangement uses TRBV27 and TRBJ2-1; 8 bases fit TRBD2. J gave up 10 bases and V 0 bases, and 17 bases lay outside the gene matches. CDR1 MNHEY and CDR2 SMNVEV come from the germline V gene (reference sequence). This CDR3 has 18 residues. DNA for the CDR3: TGTGCCAGCAGTTTATCGAGGATGGGGTATATAGCGGGAAACGAGCAGTTCTTC. Protein sequence: CASSLSRMGYIAGNEQFF.

This clonotype was recorded a few times. The chain employs TRBV6-5 and TRBJ2-1, with 15 bases aligning to TRBD2. This CDR3 has 17 amino acids. Germline CDR1 and CDR2: MNHEY and SVGAGI. With V trimmed by 0 bases and J by 7 bases, 4 bases remained unmatched. CDR3 bases: TGTGCCAGCAGTTACTCGGGACTAGCGGGAGGCAAGAATGAGCAGTTCTTC. Its protein is CASSYSGLAGGKNEQFF.